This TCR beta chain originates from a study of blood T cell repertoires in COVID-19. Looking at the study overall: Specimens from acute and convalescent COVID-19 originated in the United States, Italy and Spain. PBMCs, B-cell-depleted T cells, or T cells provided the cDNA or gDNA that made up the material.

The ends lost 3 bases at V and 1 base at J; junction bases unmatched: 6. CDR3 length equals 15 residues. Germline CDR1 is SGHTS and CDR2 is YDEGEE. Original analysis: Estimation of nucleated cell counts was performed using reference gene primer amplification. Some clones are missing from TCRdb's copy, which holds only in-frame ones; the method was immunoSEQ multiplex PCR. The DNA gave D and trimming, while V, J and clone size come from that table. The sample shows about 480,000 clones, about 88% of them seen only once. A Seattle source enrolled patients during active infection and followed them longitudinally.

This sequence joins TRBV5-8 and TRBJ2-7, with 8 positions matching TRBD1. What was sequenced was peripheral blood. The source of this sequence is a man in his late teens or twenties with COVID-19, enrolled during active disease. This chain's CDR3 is CASSSVGTGSYEQYF. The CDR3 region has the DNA TGTGCCAGCAGCTCGGTCGGGACAGGATCCTACGAGCAGTACTTC.